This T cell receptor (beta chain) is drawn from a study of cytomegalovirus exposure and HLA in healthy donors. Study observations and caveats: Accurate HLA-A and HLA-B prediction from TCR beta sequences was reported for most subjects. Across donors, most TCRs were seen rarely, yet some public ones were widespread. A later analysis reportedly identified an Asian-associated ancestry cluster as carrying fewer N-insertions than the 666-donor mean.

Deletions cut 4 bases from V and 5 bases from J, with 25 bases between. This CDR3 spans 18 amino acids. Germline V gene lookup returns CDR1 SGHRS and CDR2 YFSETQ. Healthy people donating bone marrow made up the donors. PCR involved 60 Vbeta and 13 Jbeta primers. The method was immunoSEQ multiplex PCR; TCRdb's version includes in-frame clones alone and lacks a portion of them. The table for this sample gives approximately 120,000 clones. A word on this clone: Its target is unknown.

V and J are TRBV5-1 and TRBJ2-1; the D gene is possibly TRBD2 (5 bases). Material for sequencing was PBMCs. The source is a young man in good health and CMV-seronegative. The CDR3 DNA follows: TGCGCCAGCAGCCCGCCCTTTTTTGCCGAGCGGAAAAACAATGAGCAGTTCTTC. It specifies CASSPPFFAERKNNEQFF.